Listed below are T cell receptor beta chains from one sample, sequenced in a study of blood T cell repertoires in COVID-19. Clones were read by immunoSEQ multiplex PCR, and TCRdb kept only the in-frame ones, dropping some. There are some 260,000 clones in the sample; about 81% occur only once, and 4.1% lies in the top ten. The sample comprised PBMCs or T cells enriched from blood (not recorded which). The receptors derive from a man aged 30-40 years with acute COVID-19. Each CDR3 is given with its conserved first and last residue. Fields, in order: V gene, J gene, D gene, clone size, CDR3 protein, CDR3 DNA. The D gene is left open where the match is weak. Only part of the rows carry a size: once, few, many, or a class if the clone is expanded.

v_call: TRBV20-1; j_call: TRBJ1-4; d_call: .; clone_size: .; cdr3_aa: CSASHTGTTNEKLFF; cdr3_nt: TGCAGTGCTAGTCATACAGGGACAACTAATGAAAAACTGTTTTTT
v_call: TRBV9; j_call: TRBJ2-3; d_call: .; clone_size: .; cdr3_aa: CASSGTGTGGFVDTQYF; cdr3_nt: TGTGCCAGCAGCGGGACCGGGACTGGGGGTTTTGTGGATACGCAGTATTTT
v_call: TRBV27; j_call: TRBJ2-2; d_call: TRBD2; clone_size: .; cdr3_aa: CASSLRRSGGLNTGELFF; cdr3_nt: TGTGCCAGCAGTTTAAGAAGAAGCGGGGGGTTAAACACCGGGGAGCTGTTTTTT
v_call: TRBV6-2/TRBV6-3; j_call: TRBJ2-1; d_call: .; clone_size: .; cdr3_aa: CASSYSVLAVYNEQFF; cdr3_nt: TGTGCCAGCAGTTACTCGGTTCTCGCGGTGTACAATGAGCAGTTCTTC
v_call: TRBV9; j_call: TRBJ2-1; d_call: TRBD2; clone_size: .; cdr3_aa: CASSVEISGGANEQFF; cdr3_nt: TGTGCCAGCAGCGTAGAGATTAGCGGGGGGGCTAATGAGCAGTTCTTC
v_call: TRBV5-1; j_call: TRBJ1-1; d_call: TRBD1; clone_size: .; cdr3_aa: CASSSGQGARGGTEAFF; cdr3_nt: TGCGCCAGCAGCTCGGGACAGGGGGCGCGGGGTGGCACTGAAGCTTTCTTT
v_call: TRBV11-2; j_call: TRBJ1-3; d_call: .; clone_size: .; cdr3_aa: CANSPSSTSGNTIYF; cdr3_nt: TGTGCCAACAGCCCATCGTCCACATCTGGAAACACCATATATTTT
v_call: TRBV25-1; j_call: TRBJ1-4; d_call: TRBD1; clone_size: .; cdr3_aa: CASSYGTGARNEKLFF; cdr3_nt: TGTGCCAGCAGTTACGGAACAGGGGCTCGTAATGAAAAACTGTTTTTT
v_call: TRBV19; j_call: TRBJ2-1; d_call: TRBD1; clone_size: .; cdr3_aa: CASSIDRAFDEQFF; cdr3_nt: TGTGCCAGTAGTATCGACAGGGCTTTCGATGAGCAGTTCTTC
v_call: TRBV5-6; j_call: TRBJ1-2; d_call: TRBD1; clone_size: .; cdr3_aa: CASSLNEGAFPSGYTF; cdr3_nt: TGTGCCAGCAGCTTGAACGAGGGGGCATTTCCCAGTGGCTACACCTTC
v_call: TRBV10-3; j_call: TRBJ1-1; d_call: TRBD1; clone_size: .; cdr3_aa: CAISEPGQGGTEAFF; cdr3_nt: TGTGCCATCAGTGAGCCGGGACAGGGAGGCACTGAAGCTTTCTTT
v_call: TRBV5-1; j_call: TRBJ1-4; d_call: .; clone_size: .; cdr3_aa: CASSPIGATNEKLFF; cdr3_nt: TGTGCCAGCAGCCCGATCGGAGCAACTAATGAAAAACTGTTTTTT
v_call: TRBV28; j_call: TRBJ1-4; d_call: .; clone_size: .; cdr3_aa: CASSHLEGMNEKLFF; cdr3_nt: TGTGCCAGCAGCCACCTGGAGGGGATGAATGAAAAACTGTTTTTT
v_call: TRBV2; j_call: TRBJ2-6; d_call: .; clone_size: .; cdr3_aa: CASSAGRPFKTF; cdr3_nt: TGTGCCAGCAGTGCAGGGCGGCCATTTAAAACTTTC
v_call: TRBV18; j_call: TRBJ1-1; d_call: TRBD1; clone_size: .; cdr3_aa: CASSLTATGGEAFF; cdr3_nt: TGTGCCAGCTCACTAACCGCGACAGGGGGTGAAGCTTTCTTT
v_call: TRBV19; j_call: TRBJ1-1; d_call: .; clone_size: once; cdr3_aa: CASSITGGWTEAFF; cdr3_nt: TGTGCCAGTAGTATAACCGGCGGGTGGACTGAAGCTTTCTTT
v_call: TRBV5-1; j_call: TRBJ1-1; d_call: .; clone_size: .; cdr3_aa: CASSLELYTEAFF; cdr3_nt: TGCGCCAGCAGCTTGGAGCTCTACACTGAAGCTTTCTTT
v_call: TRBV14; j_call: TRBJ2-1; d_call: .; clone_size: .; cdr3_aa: CASSQDNRLQQFF; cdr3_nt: TGTGCCAGCAGCCAAGATAACAGGTTACAGCAGTTCTTC
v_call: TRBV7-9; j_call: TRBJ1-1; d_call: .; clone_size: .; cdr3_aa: CASSLNTANTEAFF; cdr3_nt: TGTGCCAGCAGCTTAAATACAGCCAACACTGAAGCTTTCTTT
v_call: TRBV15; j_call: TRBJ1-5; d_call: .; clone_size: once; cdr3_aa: CATSTWGGLSNQPQHF; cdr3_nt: TGTGCCACCAGCACTTGGGGGGGGCTAAGCAATCAGCCCCAGCATTTT
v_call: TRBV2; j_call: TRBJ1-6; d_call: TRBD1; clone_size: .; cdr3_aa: CASSFFPGGSGSYNSPLHF; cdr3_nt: TGTGCCAGCAGTTTCTTCCCAGGGGGTTCGGGCTCCTATAATTCACCCCTCCACTTT
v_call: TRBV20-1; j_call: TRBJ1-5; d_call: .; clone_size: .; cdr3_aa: CSAERGGAQHF; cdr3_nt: TGCAGTGCCGAGAGGGGGGGGGCCCAGCATTTT
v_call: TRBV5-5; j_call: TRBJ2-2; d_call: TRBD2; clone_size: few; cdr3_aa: CASSQTTSGGANTGELFF; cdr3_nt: TGTGCCAGCAGCCAAACCACTAGCGGGGGAGCGAACACCGGGGAGCTGTTTTTT
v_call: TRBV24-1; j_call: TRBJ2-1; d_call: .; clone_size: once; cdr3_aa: CATSDPGTQVGEQFF; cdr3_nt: TGTGCCACCAGTGACCCGGGAACTCAGGTGGGTGAGCAGTTCTTC
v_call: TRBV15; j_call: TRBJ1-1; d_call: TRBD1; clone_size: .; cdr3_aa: CATSRDRGMNTEAFF; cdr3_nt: TGTGCCACCAGCCGGGACAGGGGAATGAACACTGAAGCTTTCTTT
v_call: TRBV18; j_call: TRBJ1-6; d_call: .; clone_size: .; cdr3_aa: CASSGGGENSPLHF; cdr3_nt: TGTGCCAGCTCAGGCGGCGGGGAGAATTCACCCCTCCACTTT
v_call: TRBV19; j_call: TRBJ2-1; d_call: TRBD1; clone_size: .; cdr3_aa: CASSTGQGQQFF; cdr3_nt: TGTGCCAGTAGTACGGGACAGGGGCAGCAGTTCTTC
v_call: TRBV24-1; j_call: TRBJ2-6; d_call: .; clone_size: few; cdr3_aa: CATSDLDAFREFSGANVLTF; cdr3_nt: TGTGCCACCAGTGATTTGGACGCGTTCAGGGAATTCTCTGGGGCCAACGTCCTGACTTTC
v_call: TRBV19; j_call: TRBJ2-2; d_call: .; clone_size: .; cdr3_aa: CASSIFPSVGDGELFF; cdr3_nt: TGTGCCAGTAGTATTTTCCCTAGTGTCGGGGACGGGGAGCTGTTTTTT
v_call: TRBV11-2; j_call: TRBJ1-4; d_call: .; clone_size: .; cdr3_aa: CASSLDGAREKLFF; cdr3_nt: TGTGCCAGCAGCTTAGATGGGGCAAGGGAAAAACTGTTTTTT
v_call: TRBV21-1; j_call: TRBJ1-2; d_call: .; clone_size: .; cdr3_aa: CASSKGPRGFDGYTF; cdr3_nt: TGTGCCAGCAGCAAAGGCCCCCGCGGGTTCGATGGCTACACCTTC
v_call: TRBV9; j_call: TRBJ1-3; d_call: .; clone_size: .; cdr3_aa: CASSASPQRSGPGNTIYF; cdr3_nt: TGTGCCAGCAGCGCTAGTCCTCAGCGTTCAGGGCCAGGAAACACCATATATTTT
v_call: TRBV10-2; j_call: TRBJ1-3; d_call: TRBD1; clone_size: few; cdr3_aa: CASDPDRTSGNTIYF; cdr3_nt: TGCGCCAGCGACCCGGACAGGACCTCTGGAAACACCATATATTTT
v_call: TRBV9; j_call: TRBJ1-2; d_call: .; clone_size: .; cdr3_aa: CASSVDSSNYGYTF; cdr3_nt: TGTGCCAGCAGCGTAGACTCGTCTAACTATGGCTACACCTTC
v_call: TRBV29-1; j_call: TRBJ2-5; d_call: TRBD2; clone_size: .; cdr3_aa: CSVGLAGGQETQYF; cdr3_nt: TGCAGCGTTGGACTAGCGGGGGGCCAAGAGACCCAGTACTTC
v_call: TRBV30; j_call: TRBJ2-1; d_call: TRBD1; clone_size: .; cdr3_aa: CAWSVLATGSSYNEQFF; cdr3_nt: TGTGCCTGGAGTGTACTCGCGACAGGGAGCTCCTACAATGAGCAGTTCTTC
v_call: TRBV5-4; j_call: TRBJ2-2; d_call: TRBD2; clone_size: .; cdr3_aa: CASSIGTRSNTGELFF; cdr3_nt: TGTGCCAGCAGCATAGGGACTAGGTCGAACACCGGGGAGCTGTTTTTT
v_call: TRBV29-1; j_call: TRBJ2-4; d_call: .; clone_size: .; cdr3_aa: CSAGAGENIQYF; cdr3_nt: TGCAGCGCCGGGGCAGGGGAAAACATTCAGTACTTC
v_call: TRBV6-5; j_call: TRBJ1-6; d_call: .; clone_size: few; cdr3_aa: CASTSRVLGSPLHF; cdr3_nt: TGTGCCAGCACCTCCCGGGTTTTGGGTTCACCCCTCCACTTT
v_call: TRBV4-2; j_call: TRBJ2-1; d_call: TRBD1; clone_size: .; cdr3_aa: CASSQGLRGRSFGQFF; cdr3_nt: TGTGCCAGCAGCCAAGGTCTTAGGGGGCGCAGCTTTGGGCAGTTCTTC
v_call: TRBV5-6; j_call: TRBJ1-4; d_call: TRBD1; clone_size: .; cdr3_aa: CASSLVLGQGAEKLFF; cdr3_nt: TGTGCCAGCAGCTTGGTCCTGGGACAGGGAGCGGAAAAACTGTTTTTT
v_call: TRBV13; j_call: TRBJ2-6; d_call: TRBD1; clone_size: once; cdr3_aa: CASSLSSGGSSGANVLTF; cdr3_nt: TGTGCCAGCAGTTTAAGTTCAGGGGGAAGCTCTGGGGCCAACGTCCTGACTTTC
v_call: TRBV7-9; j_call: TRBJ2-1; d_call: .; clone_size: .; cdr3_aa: CASSLVASNQLYVYNEQFF; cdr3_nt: TGTGCCAGCAGCCTGGTGGCTAGCAATCAACTTTACGTCTACAATGAGCAGTTCTTC
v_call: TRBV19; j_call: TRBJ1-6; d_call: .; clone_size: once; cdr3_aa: CASSRSAQTDSPLHF; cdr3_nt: TGTGCCAGTAGTAGATCGGCACAGACAGATTCACCCCTCCACTTT
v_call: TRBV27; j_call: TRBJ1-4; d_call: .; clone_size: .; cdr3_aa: CASSSLVFNEKLFF; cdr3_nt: TGTGCCAGCAGTTCTCTTGTCTTTAATGAAAAACTGTTTTTT
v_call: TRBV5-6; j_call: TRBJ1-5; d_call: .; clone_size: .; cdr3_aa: CASTTRAGVQPQHF; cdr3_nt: TGTGCCAGCACCACACGGGCAGGGGTCCAGCCCCAGCATTTT
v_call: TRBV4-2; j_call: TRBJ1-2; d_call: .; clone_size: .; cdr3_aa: CASSQDETGGYGYTF; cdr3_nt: TGTGCCAGCAGCCAAGATGAGACAGGAGGCTATGGCTACACCTTC
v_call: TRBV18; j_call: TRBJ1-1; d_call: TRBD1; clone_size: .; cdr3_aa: CASSDRETTEAFF; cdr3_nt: TGTGCCAGCTCAGACAGGGAAACCACTGAAGCTTTCTTT
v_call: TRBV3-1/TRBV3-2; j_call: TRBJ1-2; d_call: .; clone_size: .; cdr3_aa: CASSQLREGGYTF; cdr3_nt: TGTGCCAGCAGCCAACTCAGGGAAGGAGGCTACACCTTC
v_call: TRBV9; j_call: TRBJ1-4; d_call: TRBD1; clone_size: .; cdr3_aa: CASSLGQGANEKLFF; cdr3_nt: TGTGCCAGCAGCCTGGGACAGGGGGCTAATGAAAAACTGTTTTTT
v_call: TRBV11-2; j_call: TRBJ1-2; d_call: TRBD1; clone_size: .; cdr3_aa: CASKNRGFIGYTF; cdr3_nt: TGTGCCAGCAAGAACAGGGGATTTATTGGCTACACCTTC
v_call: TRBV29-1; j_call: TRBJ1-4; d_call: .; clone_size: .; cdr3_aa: CSVEAQNEKLFF; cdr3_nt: TGCAGCGTTGAAGCCCAAAATGAAAAACTGTTTTTT
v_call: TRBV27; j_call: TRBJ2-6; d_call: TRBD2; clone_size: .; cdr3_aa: CASSMSGRASGANVLTF; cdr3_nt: TGTGCCAGCAGTATGAGCGGGAGGGCCTCTGGGGCCAACGTCCTGACTTTC
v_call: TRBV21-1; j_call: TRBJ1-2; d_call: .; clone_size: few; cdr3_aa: CASSKSTGRYGYTF; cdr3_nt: TGTGCCAGCAGCAAATCGACAGGCCGCTATGGCTACACCTTC